The 13 T cell receptor beta chains below were found in one sample sequenced in a study of T cells after yellow fever vaccination. One entry per CDR3 protein results from TCRdb running MiXCR on the 5' RACE reads. The sample shows fewer than 100,000 distinct CDR3 sequences, about 6% of them seen only once. Material: CD8+ T cells sorted from PBMCs, obtained 10 days after the yellow fever booster vaccination. The receptors were sampled from a man younger than 30 who received the YFV17D yellow fever vaccine.

This clonotype was seen repeatedly, ten times or more. The genes are TRBV3-1 and TRBJ2-3; 7 nucleotides line up with TRBD1. The CDR3 is 20 residues long. In germline, CDR1 is LGHDT, CDR2 YNNKEL (reference sequence). V gave up 0 bases and J gave up 6 bases; unmatched junction bases: 21. The CDR3 spells CASSQEYRGGLSEPGDTQYF. The CDR3 region has the DNA TGTGCCAGCAGCCAAGAGTACAGGGGCGGACTGAGCGAACCCGGGGATACGCAGTATTTT.

The chain recombines TRBV29-1 with TRBJ2-3; D perhaps matches TRBD2 (5 bases). Germline V CDR1 and CDR2: SQVTM, ANQGSEA. Trimming removed 8 bases at V and 1 base at J, with 10 bases between. The CDR3 sequence is 12 residues long. In DNA form, the CDR3 reads TGCAGCCTCCTCGGGGGCACAGATACGCAGTATTTT. This encodes CSLLGGTDTQYF.

The gene calls are TRBV2 and TRBJ2-7; no firm D call. The germline CDR1 and CDR2 sequences are SNHLY and FYNNEI. The CDR3 sequence is 12 residues long. V lost 4 bases and J lost 2, with 6 bases in between. CDR3 loop: CASSVRTYEQYF. CDR3 DNA: TGTGCCAGCAGTGTCAGGACCTACGAGCAGTACTTC.

The table lists this clonotype with many counts. V usage is TRBV6-2 or TRBV6-3 and J usage is TRBJ2-7; 9 bases are shared with TRBD1. V was pared by 6 bases and J by 2 bases, with 8 bases of the junction left unmatched. Germline V gene sequence: CDR1 MNHEY, CDR2 SVGEGT. This CDR3 is built from 15 residues. In DNA form, the CDR3 reads TGTGCCAGCAGGGCCGGGACAGGGATGACCTACGAGCAGTACGTC. Protein sequence: CASRAGTGMTYEQYV.

This clonotype was counted a few times. V gene TRBV2 combines with J gene TRBJ2-2; TRBD2 agrees at 10 bases. The CDR3 sequence is 17 residues long. The germline V gene has CDR1 SNHLY and CDR2 FYNNEI. V dropped 6 bases and J dropped 0; count of bases not matched to a gene: 7. The CDR3 sequence is CASSAPSGGPNTGELFF. In DNA form, the CDR3 reads TGTGCCAGCAGCGCCCCTAGCGGGGGCCCGAACACCGGGGAGCTGTTTTTT.

This chain uses TRBV4-1 with TRBJ2-3; 15 bases match TRBD2. The CDR3 is 17 amino acids. The ends lost 4 bases at V and 4 bases at J; junction bases unmatched: 6. Germline CDR1 and CDR2: MGHRA and YSYEKL. The CDR3 spells CASSPWTSGGAADTQYF. Here the CDR3 DNA reads TGCGCCAGCAGCCCATGGACTAGCGGGGGGGCCGCAGATACGCAGTATTTT.

The V gene is TRBV4-3, the J gene TRBJ2-5; TRBD2 is a possible D gene (5 bases). The V end lost 1 base, the J end lost 1 base, and 10 bases lay between the germline ends. The CDR3 length is 15 residues. CDR1 is LGHNA and CDR2 is YSLEER in the germline V gene. Here the CDR3 DNA reads TGCGCCAGCAGCCAAGGCACTAGGACCCAAGAGACCCAGTACTTC. Encoded protein: CASSQGTRTQETQYF.

This clonotype was picked up many times. The V call is TRBV6-2 or TRBV6-3, the J call TRBJ2-1, with D hard to call. The V gene's germline CDR1 is MNHEY and CDR2 SVGEGT. This CDR3 is built from 12 residues. The V gene lost 0 bases and the J gene lost 3 bases, with 0 bases spanning the gap. The CDR3 sequence is CASSYSYNEQFF. CDR3 nucleotides: TGTGCCAGCAGTTACTCCTACAATGAGCAGTTCTTC.

The sample holds many counts of this clonotype. This chain uses TRBV5-6 with TRBJ2-1; no clear D. CDR1 is SGHDT and CDR2 is YYEEEE in the germline V gene. V lost 5 bases, J lost 8 bases, and 14 bases lay in between. The CDR3 is 13 amino acids. The CDR3 DNA reads as TGTGCCAGCAGTCGAGACTCAAGCTATGAGCAGTTCTTC. It codes for CASSRDSSYEQFF.

This rearrangement joins TRBV7-9 to TRBJ1-1, with a weak D call TRBD1 (5 bases). V lost 5 bases, J lost 1 base, and 17 bases lay in between. Germline V CDR1 and CDR2: SEHNR, FQNEAQ (reference sequence). This CDR3 comprises 16 residues. CDR3 nucleotide sequence: TGTGCCAGCAGCCCAATACCTGGGGACCCGAACACTGAAGCTTTCTTT. This gives the protein CASSPIPGDPNTEAFF.

This sequence joins TRBV7-2 and TRBJ2-3, with 8 positions matching TRBD2. Trimming took 3 bases from V and 1 from J; bases not matched to a gene: 3. The CDR3 runs to 15 residues. The germline gives CDR1 SGHTA, CDR2 FQGNSA. The CDR3 DNA reads as TGTGCCAGCAGCTTTTACGGGGGGGGCACAGATACGCAGTATTTT. It specifies CASSFYGGGTDTQYF.

In this sample, this clonotype turned up a few times. The chain is built from TRBV28 and TRBJ2-5, with a possible D match to TRBD1 (5 bases). This CDR3 spans 14 amino acids. In germline, CDR1 is MDHEN, CDR2 SYDVKM. V was cut by 5 bases and J by 5 bases, with 15 bases left in between. The chain's CDR3 is CASSTKWGRETQYF. The DNA for the CDR3 is TGTGCCAGCAGTACCAAATGGGGCAGGGAGACCCAGTACTTC.

The sample holds a few counts of this clonotype. The gene calls are TRBV4-1 and TRBJ2-7; maybe TRBD2 (7 bases). Trimming shortened V by 1 base and J by 3 bases, and 13 bases separated the two germline ends. Germline V gene lookup returns CDR1 MGHRA and CDR2 YSYEKL. The CDR3 extends over 15 amino acids. The CDR3 region has the DNA TGCGCCAGCAGCCAAGGTACGCGGGGGCACTACGAGCAGTACTTC. Its translation is CASSQGTRGHYEQYF.